Listed here is a single T cell receptor (delta chain). This clone came up a few times. The specificity of this receptor is unknown. No base qualities exist here, and no much larger clone lies one base off it. RNA was extracted with the RNeasy mini kit and reverse transcribed using Superscript III. CDR3 amplicons were produced by multiplex PCR using pooled V-gene forward primers and a constant-region reverse primer with Illumina adaptor overhangs. After gel purification, amplicons were indexed with Nextera index primers over around 8 extra PCR cycles and were then purified with AMPure XP beads. Sequencing of libraries was performed on an Illumina MiSeq using paired-end 250 bp reads, dual indexing and a roughly 20% PhiX spike-in. Per the source publication's procedure: FastQC was used to quality check the reads, while ea-utils fastq-join merged the TRG read pairs. IMGT/HighV-QUEST was used to annotate the sequences, only productive sequences with an unambiguous V-gene assignment were kept, and clonotypes were defined as sequences sharing an identical CDR3 sequence. For downstream analysis, VDJtools 1.1.1, tcR 2.2.3, Treemap and vegan Shannon diversity in R 3.4.4 were used. TCRdb reprocessed the public reads with the caller CATT; rows with the same DNA were merged afterwards. V and J calls and clone size were set by TCRdb, not the authors. This sample has approximately 24,000 delta-chain clones in its table, and about 7% of those were observed once. Of the sample, roughly 1% falls within the top ten clones.

These data belong to a study of Vδ1+ human thymocytes (dated by TCRdb to the late 2010s). Regarding the research as a whole: mRNA-level TRG and TRD CDR3 repertoires of highly purified Vdelta1+ thymocytes from young children were characterised as a data resource. The multiplex-based CDR3 amplicon strategy had previously been validated against 5'RACE-based CDR3 amplicon generation methods.

What the authors observed across the whole study: Because unexpected Vdelta2 sequences could lead to misinterpretation of bulk repertoire data, the authors recommended using highly purified populations and single-cell validation. Many TRG clonotypes were found to be shared between donors (up to roughly 6.9x10^3), whereas TRD repertoires were found to be essentially private (max roughly 100 shared). Although sort purity was high, roughly a fifth of thymic TRD sequences were Vdelta2 (with a few Vdelta3), in contrast to the peripheral blood Vdelta1+ controls. The thymic TRG and TRD repertoires appeared highly polyclonal, with Gaussian CDR3 length distributions, in contrast to the oligoclonal repertoires of peripheral blood. Because no clustering by age or sex was seen, donors were not stratified by age or sex in the analyses.

The CDR3 has 18 amino acids, counting the end cysteine and phenylalanine. The sequence is cut down to CDR3 DNA, 54 bases in frame from base 1. Taken from the germline V gene, the CDR1 and CDR2 loops are TSWWSYY and QGS. Between the V and J ends, shortened by 2 bases and 0 bases respectively, the junction contains 19 bases. Thymic samples were depleted of alphabeta T cells, then CD3+ TCRVdelta1+ TCRVdelta2- thymocytes were FACS-sorted. The purity of the sorted Vdelta1+ thymocytes was between roughly 97% and 99.6%. Thymic specimens were obtained from 7 or 8 paediatric patients, aged from about 5 days to 16 months, who were undergoing corrective cardiac surgery. Thymic tissue was dispersed and mononuclear cells isolated on a Histopaque-1077 density gradient. Staining used anti-TCRVdelta1 clone TS8.2, anti-TCRVdelta2 clone B6, anti-CD3 clone HIT3a and anti-TCRalphabeta clone IP26 antibodies.

This clonotype was obtained from a girl in the first two years of life who had congenital heart surgery. What was sequenced was Vdelta1+ gamma-delta thymocytes from the thymus. The cell subset or site label of this sample denotes: FACS-sorted CD3+ TCRalphabeta- TCRVdelta1+ TCRVdelta2- thymocytes. The chain uses TRDV1 and TRDJ1; tentative D gene TRDD2, with 5 bases matching. In nucleotide form, the sequence is TGTGCTCTTGGGGAATCACGTACGTTAACCTTCTACACCGATAAACTCATCTTT. This codes for CALGESRTLTFYTDKLIF.